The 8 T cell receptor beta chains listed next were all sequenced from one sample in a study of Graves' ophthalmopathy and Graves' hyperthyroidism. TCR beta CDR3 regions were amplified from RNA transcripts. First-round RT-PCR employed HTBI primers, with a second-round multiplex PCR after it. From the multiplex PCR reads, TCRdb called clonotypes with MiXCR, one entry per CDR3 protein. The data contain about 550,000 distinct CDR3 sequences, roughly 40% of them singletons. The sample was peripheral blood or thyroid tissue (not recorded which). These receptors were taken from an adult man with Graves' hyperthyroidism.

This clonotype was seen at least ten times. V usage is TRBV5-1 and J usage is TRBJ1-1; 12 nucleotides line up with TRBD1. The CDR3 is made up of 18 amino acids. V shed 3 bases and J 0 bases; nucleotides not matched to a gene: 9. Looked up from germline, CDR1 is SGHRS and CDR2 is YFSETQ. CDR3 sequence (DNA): TGCGCCAGCAGCTCAAAAGGGACAGGGGGCGTATTGAACACTGAAGCTTTCTTT. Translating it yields CASSSKGTGGVLNTEAFF.

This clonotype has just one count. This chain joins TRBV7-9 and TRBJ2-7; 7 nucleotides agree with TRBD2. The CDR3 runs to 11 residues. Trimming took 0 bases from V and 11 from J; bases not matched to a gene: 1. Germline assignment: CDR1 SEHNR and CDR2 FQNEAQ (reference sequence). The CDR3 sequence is CASSLATSEYF. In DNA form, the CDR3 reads TGTGCCAGCAGCTTAGCAACTAGCGAGTACTTC.

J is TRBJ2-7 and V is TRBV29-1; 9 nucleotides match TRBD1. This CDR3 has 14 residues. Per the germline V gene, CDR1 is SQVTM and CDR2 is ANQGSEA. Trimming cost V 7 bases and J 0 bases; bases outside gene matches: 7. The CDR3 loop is CSGTTTGGSYEQYF. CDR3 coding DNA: TGCAGCGGAACCACGACAGGGGGCTCCTACGAGCAGTACTTC.

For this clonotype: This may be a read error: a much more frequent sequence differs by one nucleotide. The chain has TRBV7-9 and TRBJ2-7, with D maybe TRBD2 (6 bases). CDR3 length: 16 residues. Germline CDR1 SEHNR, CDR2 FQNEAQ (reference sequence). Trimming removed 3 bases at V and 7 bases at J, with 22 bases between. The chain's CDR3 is CASSLVLARGPGEQYF. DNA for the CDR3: TGTGCCAGCAGCTTGGTCCTAGCGCGAGGGCCGGGGGAGCAGTACTTC.

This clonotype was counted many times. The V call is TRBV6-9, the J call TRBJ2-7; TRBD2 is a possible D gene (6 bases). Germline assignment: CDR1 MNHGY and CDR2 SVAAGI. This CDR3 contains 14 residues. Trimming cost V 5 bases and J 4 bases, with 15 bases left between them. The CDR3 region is CASSAGLGCYEQYF. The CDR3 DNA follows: TGTGCCAGCAGTGCGGGACTGGGATGTTACGAGCAGTACTTC.

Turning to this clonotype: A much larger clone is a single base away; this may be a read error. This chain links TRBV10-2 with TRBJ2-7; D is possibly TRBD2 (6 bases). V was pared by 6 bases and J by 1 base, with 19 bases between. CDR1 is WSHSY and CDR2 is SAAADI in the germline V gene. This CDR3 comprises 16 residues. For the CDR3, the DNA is TGCGCCAGCAGCCATGATCGACCGGGGGAATCCTACGAGCAGTACTTC. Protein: CASSHDRPGESYEQYF.

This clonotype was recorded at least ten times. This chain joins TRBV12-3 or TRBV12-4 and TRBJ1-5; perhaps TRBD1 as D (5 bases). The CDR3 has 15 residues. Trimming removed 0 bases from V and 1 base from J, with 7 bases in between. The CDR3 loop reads CASSLARVSNQPQHF. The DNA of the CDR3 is TGTGCCAGCAGTTTAGCCAGGGTGAGCAATCAGCCCCAGCATTTT.

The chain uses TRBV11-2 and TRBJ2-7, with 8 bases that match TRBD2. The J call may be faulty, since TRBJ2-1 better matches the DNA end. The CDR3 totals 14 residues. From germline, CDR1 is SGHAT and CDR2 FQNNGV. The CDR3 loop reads CASSLGLANNEQFF. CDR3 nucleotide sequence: TGTGCCAGCAGCTTAGGACTAGCGAACAATGAGCAGTTCTTC.